The clone carrying this T cell receptor (beta chain) was detected only a few times. Its antigen is unidentified. This sample was included in a study of blood T cells in healthy people across ages. The wider study: Capturing about one barcoded beta molecule per two T cells was achieved by template switching. Study results and limitations: PBMCs left unsorted prevented a conclusive naive versus antigen-experienced comparison.

The use of a sample-barcoded 5' primer and a J-beta primer mix characterized a second PCR of about 6 to 11 cycles. There were at least 3 million CDR3-containing paired-end reads obtained from each sample. TCRdb analysed the 5' RACE reads with MiXCR anew, one entry per CDR3 protein. The table shows some 700,000 distinct CDR3 sequences, with around a fifth occurring only once. Germline-derived CDR1 and CDR2 are SGHRS and YFSETQ. The CDR3 loop spans 16 amino acids. Total RNA extracted from each sample amounted to at least 5.5 micrograms. The source is a man between 65 and 85 years old in good health. Sequences were obtained from blood. The chain recombines TRBV5-1 with TRBJ2-5; 12 bases fit TRBD2. The DNA matches TRBJ2-1 better at its end, which makes the J call doubtful. The chain's CDR3 is CASSPWTSGVSNEQFF. CDR3 coding DNA: TGCGCCAGCAGCCCCTGGACTAGCGGGGTATCCAATGAGCAGTTCTTC.